One and the same sample provided the 6 T cell receptor beta chains below, sequenced in a study of cytomegalovirus exposure and HLA in healthy donors. This PCR relied on a set of 60 Vbeta primers and 13 Jbeta primers. Some clones are missing from TCRdb's copy, which holds only in-frame ones; the method was immunoSEQ multiplex PCR. Found here are 90,000 to 110,000 clones, approximately 72% of them singletons; the top ten hold 1.3%. The sequenced material came from PBMCs. Receptors were obtained from a man aged 25 to 40 in good health and CMV-seronegative.

The chain carries TRBV27 and TRBJ1-1; no clear D gene. CDR1 MNHEY and CDR2 SMNVEV come from the germline V gene (reference sequence). This CDR3 is built from 15 residues. Trimming took off 3 bases at V and 1 base at J, with 12 bases between the two ends. CDR3 bases: TGTGCCAGCAGTTTTCGATGGGCAGCGAACACTGAAGCTTTCTTT. Translating it yields CASSFRWAANTEAFF.

The genes are TRBV10-3 and TRBJ1-5, with unresolved D. CDR3 size: 12 residues. Per germline, CDR1 ENHRY and CDR2 SYGVKD. V was shortened by 6 bases and J by 3 bases, with 6 bases between the two germline ends. CDR3 region: CAISQYNQPQHF. The CDR3 DNA is TGTGCCATCAGCCAGTACAATCAGCCCCAGCATTTT.

This chain links TRBV6-4 with TRBJ1-6; 10 bases are shared with TRBD1. Germline-derived CDR1 and CDR2 are MRHNA and SNTAGT. This CDR3 has 15 residues. J gave up 7 bases and V 5 bases, and 5 bases lay outside the gene matches. The DNA of the CDR3 is TGTGCCAGCAGTCCCGGACAGGGGGAGAATTCACCCCTCCACTTT. This gives the protein CASSPGQGENSPLHF.

The gene calls are TRBV28 and TRBJ1-5; 8 bases are shared with TRBD1. The V gene end was trimmed by 5 bases and the J gene end by 3 bases; junction bases not matched to a gene: 6. Germline CDR1 and CDR2: MDHEN and SYDVKM. This CDR3 spans 15 amino acids. The CDR3 sequence: CASSRDRPDNQPQHF. CDR3 sequence (DNA): TGTGCCAGCAGTCGGGACAGGCCAGACAATCAGCCCCAGCATTTT.

V usage is TRBV5-1 and J usage is TRBJ2-1, with D maybe TRBD2 (6 bases). Germline CDR1 is SGHRS and CDR2 is YFSETQ. CDR3 length: 14 residues. V gave up 5 bases and J gave up 7 bases, with 16 bases separating them. CDR3 bases: TGCGCCAGCAGTCCGGACTACGGTCGGAATGAGCAGTTCTTC. Amino acids: CASSPDYGRNEQFF. Filled out from reference TRBV5-1 and TRBJ2-1, the complete variable domain reads KAGVTQTPRYLIKTRGQQVTLSCSPISGHRSVSWYQQTPGQGLQFLFEYFSETQRNKGNFPGRFSGRQFSNSRSEMNVSTLELGDSALYLCASSPDYGRNEQFFGPGTRLTVL.

This clone was observed a single time. V gene TRBV2 combines with J gene TRBJ1-5; 7 bases are a match to TRBD1. Germline V gives CDR1 SNHLY, CDR2 FYNNEI. V was pared by 6 bases and J by 2 bases, with 7 bases of the junction left unmatched. The CDR3 covers 15 residues. The CDR3 sequence is CASSDRDRGNQPQHF. DNA for the CDR3: TGTGCCAGCAGCGACAGGGACCGGGGCAATCAGCCCCAGCATTTT.